This entry lists 26 T cell receptor beta chains sequenced from one sample in a study of blood T cell repertoires in COVID-19. Sequenced by immunoSEQ multiplex PCR; TCRdb stores in-frame clones only, minus some. The table shows roughly 150,000 clones, with about 88% occurring only once. What was sequenced was peripheral blood. The receptor source for this set is a woman of 80 years or more with COVID-19, enrolled during active disease.

The chain has TRBV6-5 and TRBJ2-3; TRBD2 agrees at 10 bases. Germline CDR1 MNHEY, CDR2 SVGAGI. Trimming took 2 bases from V and 2 from J; bases not matched to a gene: 4. The CDR3 runs to 16 residues. This chain's CDR3 is CASSYRLAGATDTQYF. Written as DNA, the CDR3 is TGTGCCAGCAGTTACAGGCTAGCGGGAGCCACAGATACGCAGTATTTT.

The chain uses TRBV6-6 and TRBJ2-2; TRBD1 matches 8 bases. Germline CDR1 MNHNY, CDR2 SVGAGI (reference sequence). The CDR3 is 13 residues long. V was pared by 6 bases and J by 13 bases, with 10 bases of the junction left unmatched. This chain's CDR3 is CASSSPGQEALFF. The DNA for the CDR3 is TGTGCCAGCAGCTCTCCGGGACAGGAGGCGCTGTTTTTT.

CDR3 nucleotide sequence: TGTGCCAGCAGCCGGGATTTGGCGGGAGCGTTCCGCGAGCAGTACTTC. Translated: CASSRDLAGAFREQYF. The rearrangement uses TRBV4-2 and TRBJ2-7; 7 bases agree with TRBD2. The CDR3 runs 16 residues. The trim removed 4 bases at V and 6 bases at J, leaving 15 bases unmatched. From germline, CDR1 is LGHNA and CDR2 YNFKEQ.

The chain employs TRBV11-3 and TRBJ2-1; 9 nucleotides match TRBD2. CDR1 and CDR2 from the germline V gene are SGHNT and YENEEA. The CDR3 runs 16 residues. V dropped 5 bases and J dropped 7; count of bases not matched to a gene: 12. CDR3: CASSPRTSASVNEQFF. The CDR3 bases are TGTGCCAGCAGCCCTCGGACTAGCGCCAGCGTTAATGAGCAGTTCTTC.

The J gene is TRBJ2-2, the V gene TRBV19; 9 bases align to TRBD1. The CDR3 is 15 amino acids. The germline CDR1 and CDR2 sequences are LNHDA and SQIVND (reference sequence). The V gene end was trimmed by 3 bases and the J gene end by 3 bases; junction bases not matched to a gene: 2. The CDR3 coding sequence is TGTGCCAGTAGTATCCGACAGGGGGACACCGGGGAGCTGTTTTTT. It codes for CASSIRQGDTGELFF.

The chain employs TRBV6-2 or TRBV6-3 and TRBJ1-4; D gene ambiguous. The germline V gene has CDR1 MNHEY and CDR2 SVGEGT. The CDR3 is 14 amino acids. V lost 6 bases and J 7 bases, leaving 15 bases between the germline ends. CDR3: CASSPIAYREKLFF. The CDR3 DNA follows: TGTGCCAGCAGCCCCATAGCCTATCGTGAAAAACTGTTTTTT.

Only a few counts were recorded for this clone. The gene calls are TRBV9 and TRBJ2-7; a weak D match, TRBD1 (6 bases). Germline values: CDR1 SGDLS, CDR2 YYNGEE. Trimming stripped 0 bases from V and 2 bases from J, with 9 bases between. The CDR3 is 14 amino acids. The DNA of the CDR3 is TGTGCCAGCAGCGTAGGCGCAGGGGCCTACGAGCAGTACTTC. Translating gives CASSVGAGAYEQYF.

The chain joins TRBV7-8 to TRBJ2-1, with 11 bases that match TRBD2. Germline values: CDR1 SGHVS, CDR2 FQNEAQ. V shed 5 bases and J 4 bases; nucleotides not matched to a gene: 1. The CDR3 loop spans 14 amino acids. The CDR3 protein is CASSRLAGYNEQFF. DNA of the CDR3: TGTGCCAGCAGCCGACTAGCGGGGTACAATGAGCAGTTCTTC.

V is TRBV6-5 and J is TRBJ1-6; D gene unclear. The length of the CDR3 is 13 residues. CDR1 is MNHEY, CDR2 SVGAGI, per germline. V was shortened by 3 bases and J by 12 bases, with 12 bases between the two germline ends. The CDR3 sequence is CASSYGLGLPLHF. The CDR3, as DNA: TGTGCCAGCAGTTATGGGCTTGGATTACCCCTCCACTTT.

The rearrangement joins TRBV28 to TRBJ1-1; TRBD1 matches 10 bases. V gave up 3 bases and J gave up 7 bases; unmatched junction bases: 2. Germline-derived CDR1 and CDR2 are MDHEN and SYDVKM. The CDR3 is 13 amino acids. The CDR3 loop reads CASSLGTGVEAFF. DNA of the CDR3: TGTGCCAGCAGTTTGGGGACAGGGGTTGAAGCTTTCTTT.

The chain links TRBV5-1 to TRBJ2-3; the match to TRBD2 covers 10 bases. V lost 4 bases to trimming and J lost 0 bases; unmatched junction nucleotides: 5. Per germline, CDR1 SGHRS and CDR2 YFSETQ. This CDR3 comprises 16 residues. CDR3 sequence reads: CASSPGLASSTDTQYF. CDR3 DNA: TGCGCCAGCAGCCCGGGACTAGCGAGCAGCACAGATACGCAGTATTTT.

V is TRBV7-9 and J is TRBJ1-2, with TRBD1 matching 7 bases. Germline trimming cut 5 bases from V and 2 bases from J; bases unmatched to any gene: 5. The CDR3 is 14 residues long. CDR1 is SEHNR and CDR2 is FQNEAQ in the germline V gene (reference sequence). DNA of the CDR3: TGTGCCAGCAGCCCATTACAGGGGAACTATGGCTACACCTTC. Translated: CASSPLQGNYGYTF.

The chain employs TRBV28 and TRBJ1-2, with 8 bases identical to TRBD1. Germline values: CDR1 MDHEN, CDR2 SYDVKM. V lost 6 bases to trimming and J lost 4 bases; unmatched junction nucleotides: 4. The CDR3 runs to 13 residues. The CDR3 DNA sequence: TGTGCCAGCAGGCCGGGACAGGTCTATGGCTACACCTTC. This translates into CASRPGQVYGYTF.

V usage is TRBV6-5 and J usage is TRBJ2-7, with a tentative D call TRBD1 (6 bases). The V gene's germline CDR1 is MNHEY and CDR2 SVGAGI. V was shortened by 5 bases and J by 3 bases, with 11 bases between the two germline ends. The CDR3 has 13 residues. The CDR3 DNA reads TGTGCCAGCAGTCCCACACAGGGCTACGAGCAGTACTTC. It encodes CASSPTQGYEQYF.

This chain links TRBV28 with TRBJ2-7; 9 bases fit TRBD1. J lost 1 base, V lost 5 bases, and 6 bases had no gene match. The CDR3 covers 15 residues. The V gene's germline CDR1 is MDHEN and CDR2 SYDVKM. CDR3 in DNA: TGTGCCAGCAGTCCGATGGGACAGGGTTCCTACGAGCAGTACTTC. Protein sequence: CASSPMGQGSYEQYF. Full variable domain (missing parts from reference TRBV28 and TRBJ2-7): DVKVTQSSRYLVKRTGEKVFLECVQDMDHENMFWYRQDPGLGLRLIYFSYDVKMKEKGDIPEGYSVSREKKERFSLILESASTNQTSMYLCASSPMGQGSYEQYFGPGTRLTVT.

This chain joins TRBV9 and TRBJ2-2; TRBD1 matches 8 bases. The germline V gene encodes CDR1 SGDLS and CDR2 YYNGEE. V shed 0 bases, J shed 6 bases, and the junction held 4 bases outside the gene matches. The CDR3 loop spans 15 amino acids. Written as DNA, the CDR3 is TGTGCCAGCAGCGTAGTGCAGGGGGCGCCCGGGGAGCTGTTTTTT. Residues: CASSVVQGAPGELFF.

The chain uses TRBV18 and TRBJ1-2; 7 nucleotides line up with TRBD1. The CDR3 runs to 13 residues. Germline CDR1 KGHSH, CDR2 LQKENI. With V trimmed by 5 bases and J by 3 bases, 3 bases remained unmatched. This CDR3 reads CASSTGQDYGYTF. DNA for the CDR3: TGTGCCAGCTCAACAGGACAGGACTATGGCTACACCTTC.

V and J are TRBV6-2 or TRBV6-3 and TRBJ1-2, with D perhaps TRBD1 (5 bases). This CDR3 is built from 13 residues. Trimming pared 5 bases from V and 3 bases from J, leaving 10 bases between. CDR1 is MNHEY, CDR2 SVGEGT, per germline. In DNA form, the CDR3 reads TGTGCCAGCAGTGATGGACACCACTATGGCTACACCTTC. Translated, it gives CASSDGHHYGYTF.

The chain carries TRBV18 and TRBJ2-5, with D tentatively TRBD1 (6 bases). With 5 bases removed from V and 5 bases from J, the gap between germline ends came to 12 bases. CDR3 length: 13 residues. Germline V CDR1 and CDR2: KGHSH, LQKENI. The DNA of the CDR3 is TGTGCCAGCTCAATTCGAGGGGGTGAGACCCAGTACTTC. Translating gives CASSIRGGETQYF.

This chain uses TRBV19 with TRBJ2-7, with TRBD2 matching over 13 bases. This CDR3 contains 18 residues. In germline, CDR1 is LNHDA, CDR2 SQIVND (reference sequence). The trim removed 3 bases at V and 2 bases at J, leaving 10 bases unmatched. CDR3 nucleotide sequence: TGTGCCAGTAGTATTTCCGGGACTAGCGGGACGTATCCCTACGAGCAGTACTTC. Amino acids: CASSISGTSGTYPYEQYF.

The chain recombines TRBV20-1 with TRBJ2-1; TRBD2 matches at 8 bases. Germline CDR1 DFQATT, CDR2 SNEGSKA (reference sequence). This CDR3 has 14 amino acids. With V trimmed by 3 bases and J by 6 bases, 7 bases remained unmatched. CDR3 in amino acids: CSASFNLAGNEQFF. The CDR3 nucleotides are TGCAGTGCTAGTTTCAATCTAGCGGGCAATGAGCAGTTCTTC.

The chain employs TRBV19 and TRBJ1-5; maybe TRBD1 (5 bases). CDR3 length: 13 residues. The V end lost 7 bases, the J end lost 3 bases, and 10 bases lay between the germline ends. Germline V gene sequence: CDR1 LNHDA, CDR2 SQIVND (reference sequence). CDR3 loop: CASKPRDNQPQHF. CDR3 nucleotides: TGTGCCAGTAAGCCCAGGGACAATCAGCCCCAGCATTTT.

The chain couples TRBV5-6 to TRBJ2-4; a possible D gene is TRBD2 (6 bases). Germline-derived CDR1 and CDR2 are SGHDT and YYEEEE. V was cut by 2 bases and J by 0 bases, with 9 bases left in between. The CDR3 is made up of 15 amino acids. The CDR3 is CASSLRGLAKNIQYF. In DNA form, the CDR3 reads TGTGCCAGCAGCTTAAGGGGACTAGCCAAAAACATTCAGTACTTC.

The table lists this clone with a few counts. This chain joins TRBV6-6 and TRBJ1-2; 8 bases map to TRBD1. This CDR3 comprises 14 residues. The ends lost 4 bases at V and 6 bases at J; junction bases unmatched: 7. CDR1 is MNHNY and CDR2 is SVGAGI in the germline V gene (reference sequence). CDR3 region: CASSSWTGKNGYTF. The CDR3 nucleotides read TGTGCCAGCAGTTCCTGGACAGGGAAGAATGGCTACACCTTC.

This clone was counted a single time. The chain has TRBV7-2 and TRBJ1-3; 10 bases fit TRBD1. CDR1 and CDR2 from the germline V gene are SGHTA and FQGNSA. V lost 6 bases to trimming and J lost 3 bases; unmatched junction nucleotides: 2. The CDR3 consists of 14 residues. This CDR3 reads CASRDRGLGNTIYF. CDR3 sequence (DNA): TGTGCCAGCAGAGACAGGGGGCTTGGAAACACCATATATTTT.

The chain combines TRBV29-1 with TRBJ2-4, with a possible D match to TRBD2 (5 bases). Deletions cut 5 bases from V and 4 bases from J, with 12 bases between. The CDR3 has 13 amino acids. Germline lookup yields CDR1 SQVTM and CDR2 ANQGSEA. The DNA of the CDR3 is TGCAGCGTTCACGGGGTTTCGAAAAACATTCAGTACTTC. As protein: CSVHGVSKNIQYF.